Below, 20 T cell receptor beta chains from the same sample are listed, as sequenced in a study of cytomegalovirus exposure and HLA in healthy donors. PCR was performed using 60 Vbeta and 13 Jbeta primers. Measured with immunoSEQ multiplex PCR; TCRdb has only the in-frame clones, and not every one. The sample totals 160,000 or so clones. Sequenced: PBMCs. The source is a young man in good health and CMV-seronegative.

The chain employs TRBV6-5 and TRBJ2-1, with 14 bases aligning to TRBD2. The CDR3 extends over 15 amino acids. The V and J ends lost 5 bases and 10 bases, in that order; junction bases with no gene match: 7. Germline lookup yields CDR1 MNHEY and CDR2 SVGAGI. CDR3 protein: CASSRGLAGAGEQFF. The CDR3 DNA follows: TGTGCCAGCAGTCGGGGACTAGCGGGAGCGGGAGAGCAGTTCTTC.

V and J are TRBV19 and TRBJ2-2, with D maybe TRBD1 (6 bases). The CDR3 runs 14 residues. V dropped 9 bases and J dropped 6 bases, with 17 bases sitting between them. Germline V lookup: CDR1 LNHDA, CDR2 SQIVND (reference sequence). The CDR3 is CASHRDFAAGELFF. The CDR3 DNA follows: TGTGCCAGCCACAGGGATTTTGCTGCCGGGGAGCTGTTTTTT.

CDR3 in amino acids: CASRGGPNEKLFF. The CDR3 region has the DNA TGCGCCAGCAGAGGAGGGCCTAATGAAAAACTGTTTTTT. V usage is TRBV10-1 and J usage is TRBJ1-4; D unclear. Per the germline V gene, CDR1 is WNHNN and CDR2 is SYGVQD (reference sequence). The CDR3 sequence is 13 residues long. V lost 6 bases, J lost 3 bases, and 8 bases lay in between.

The rearrangement uses TRBV6-1 and TRBJ2-3; maybe TRBD2 (6 bases). V lost 6 bases and J lost 2, with 12 bases in between. The CDR3 has 14 residues. Germline values: CDR1 MNHNS, CDR2 SASEGT. CDR3 bases: TGTGCCAGCAGGGACTACCCCGTCACAGATACGCAGTATTTT. Amino acids: CASRDYPVTDTQYF.

V usage is TRBV2 and J usage is TRBJ2-1; D possibly corresponds to TRBD1 (5 bases). The length of the CDR3 is 14 residues. V lost 10 bases and J 5 bases, leaving 18 bases between the germline ends. Looked up from germline, CDR1 is SNHLY and CDR2 is FYNNEI. CDR3 amino acids: CATKQETIDNEQFF. The CDR3, as DNA: TGTGCCACCAAACAGGAAACTATCGACAATGAGCAGTTCTTC.

V is TRBV6-1 and J is TRBJ1-1, with D possibly matching TRBD1 (5 bases). V dropped 2 bases and J dropped 2 bases, with 15 bases sitting between them. This CDR3 is 16 amino acids long. CDR1 is MNHNS, CDR2 SASEGT, per germline. DNA of the CDR3: TGTGCCAGCAGTGAATGGGAGGGGCCCCTTAACACTGAAGCTTTCTTT. It yields the protein CASSEWEGPLNTEAFF.

This chain connects TRBV10-3 to TRBJ2-3; 13 bases map to TRBD2. The germline V gene encodes CDR1 ENHRY and CDR2 SYGVKD. The V and J ends lost 7 bases and 6 bases, in that order; junction bases with no gene match: 7. The CDR3 totals 15 residues. The CDR3: CAIKGLAGAGDTQYF. The CDR3 DNA follows: TGTGCCATCAAAGGACTAGCGGGAGCCGGGGATACGCAGTATTTT.

The chain joins TRBV18 to TRBJ1-1; D remains unclear. From germline, CDR1 is KGHSH and CDR2 LQKENI. Trimming cost V 3 bases and J 0 bases, with 11 bases left between them. The CDR3 is 15 amino acids. The CDR3 coding sequence is TGTGCCAGCTCACCCGGCGCGGGCATGAACACTGAAGCTTTCTTT. It specifies CASSPGAGMNTEAFF.

The chain employs TRBV2 and TRBJ2-3; 12 positions agree with TRBD2. This CDR3 has 14 amino acids. V lost 6 bases, J lost 6 bases, and 4 bases stayed unmatched. CDR1 and CDR2 from the germline V gene are SNHLY and FYNNEI. CDR3 in amino acids: CASSRTSGEDTQYF. The CDR3 coding sequence is TGTGCCAGCAGCCGGACTAGCGGGGAGGATACGCAGTATTTT.

The rearrangement uses TRBV5-4 and TRBJ2-7; possible D gene TRBD2, 5 bases. The V end was cut by 2 bases, the J end by 5 bases, with 23 bases between. The CDR3 runs 17 residues. Germline loops: CDR1 SGHNT, CDR2 YYREEE (reference sequence). CDR3 residues: CASSLNRLAFDPHEQYF. CDR3 DNA sequence: TGTGCCAGCAGCTTAAACCGCCTAGCCTTTGATCCCCACGAGCAGTACTTC.

CDR3 region: CASSEGRARNTEAFF. The CDR3 DNA sequence: TGTGCCAGCAGTGAAGGCAGGGCAAGGAACACTGAAGCTTTCTTT. The V and J genes are TRBV7-9 and TRBJ1-1; TRBD1 is a possible D gene (5 bases). The CDR3 runs to 15 residues. Trimming shortened V by 6 bases and J by 1 base, and 15 bases separated the two germline ends. Germline V CDR1 and CDR2: SEHNR, FQNEAQ (reference sequence).

V usage is TRBV6-5 and J usage is TRBJ1-4; 10 positions match TRBD1. J gave up 7 bases and V 5 bases, and 4 bases lay outside the gene matches. The CDR3 is 14 residues long. Germline V gene lookup returns CDR1 MNHEY and CDR2 SVGAGI. CDR3 protein: CASSRTGGIEKLFF. CDR3 bases: TGTGCCAGCAGTCGGACAGGGGGGATTGAAAAACTGTTTTTT.

The chain uses TRBV10-1 and TRBJ2-1; 11 bases align to TRBD2. The junction had 6 bases not matched to a gene; V was cut back by 11 bases and J by 6 bases. Per germline, CDR1 WNHNN and CDR2 SYGVQD (reference sequence). This CDR3 is built from 13 residues. The CDR3 sequence: CAATSGNVNEQFF. The CDR3 coding sequence is TGCGCCGCGACTAGCGGGAACGTCAATGAGCAGTTCTTC.

The chain recombines TRBV6-4 with TRBJ2-3, with 7 bases that match TRBD2. Germline CDR1 MRHNA, CDR2 SNTAGT. V was pared by 2 bases and J by 4 bases, with 6 bases of the junction left unmatched. The CDR3 has 15 amino acids. The DNA for the CDR3 is TGTGCCAGCAGTGACGGGGCGGGAGATGCAGATACGCAGTATTTT. This translates into CASSDGAGDADTQYF.

The genes are TRBV30 and TRBJ1-1, with D perhaps TRBD1 (5 bases). Looked up from germline, CDR1 is GTSNPN and CDR2 is SVGIG (reference sequence). CDR3 length: 12 amino acids. With 2 bases removed from V and 11 bases from J, the gap between germline ends came to 15 bases. CDR3 amino acids: CAWSPGSWVAFF. Written as DNA, the CDR3 is TGTGCCTGGAGTCCAGGGTCATGGGTGGCTTTCTTT. Looking up the rest from reference TRBV30 and TRBJ1-1 gives the full variable domain: SQTIHQWPATLVQPVGSPLSLECTVEGTSNPNLYWYRQAAGRGLQLLFYSVGIGQISSEVPQNLSASRPQDRQFILSSKKLLLSDSGFYLCAWSPGSWVAFFGQGTRLTVV.

The chain carries TRBV29-1 and TRBJ2-1, with 11 nucleotides matching TRBD2. The germline gives CDR1 SQVTM, CDR2 ANQGSEA. The V segment lost 4 bases and the J segment 8 bases; nucleotides outside the gene matches: 13. The CDR3 has 16 residues. The CDR3: CSVVTGTSGSPDEQFF. CDR3 nucleotide sequence: TGCAGCGTTGTGACCGGGACTAGCGGTTCCCCGGATGAGCAGTTCTTC.

This sequence joins TRBV18 and TRBJ2-5, with D possibly matching TRBD1 (5 bases). The ends were cut back, 2 bases at V and 5 bases at J, with 9 bases in the middle. Per germline, CDR1 KGHSH and CDR2 LQKENI. The CDR3 runs 13 residues. The chain's CDR3 is CASSPSQGETQYF. CDR3 coding DNA: TGTGCCAGCTCACCATCCCAGGGTGAGACCCAGTACTTC.

The V and J genes are TRBV2 and TRBJ1-6; 8 bases align to TRBD1. The junction had 7 bases not matched to a gene; V was cut back by 7 bases and J by 5 bases. This CDR3 comprises 15 residues. Germline CDR1 SNHLY, CDR2 FYNNEI. The CDR3 reads CASTQTGDDNSPLHF. The CDR3 nucleotides are TGTGCCAGCACTCAGACAGGGGACGATAATTCACCCCTCCACTTT.

The chain couples TRBV7-2 to TRBJ2-1; perhaps TRBD1 as D (5 bases). The CDR3 loop spans 16 amino acids. Germline V gene lookup returns CDR1 SGHTA and CDR2 FQGNSA. Trimming took off 0 bases at V and 2 bases at J, with 11 bases between the two ends. The CDR3 loop reads CASSLAWPGTYNEQFF. The CDR3 DNA reads TGTGCCAGCAGCTTAGCATGGCCAGGGACCTACAATGAGCAGTTCTTC.

The J gene is TRBJ1-1, the V gene TRBV4-2; D possibly corresponds to TRBD1 (5 bases). The germline gives CDR1 LGHNA, CDR2 YNFKEQ. The V and J ends lost 2 bases and 1 base respectively, with 8 bases between them. This CDR3 has 14 amino acids. The CDR3 sequence: CASSQTTENTEAFF. The CDR3 DNA reads TGTGCCAGCAGCCAAACGACAGAGAACACTGAAGCTTTCTTT.